Listed here are 18 T cell receptor beta chains from one sample, sequenced in a study of T cell responses to AZD1222 COVID-19 vaccine. Some clones are missing from TCRdb's copy, which holds only in-frame ones; the method was immunoSEQ multiplex PCR. The data contain tens of thousands of clones, roughly 84% of them singletons. The specimen comprised peripheral blood, sampled on day 0 of AZD1222 vaccination. Receptor source: an adult in good health.

This chain joins TRBV6-1 and TRBJ2-1, with 11 bases identical to TRBD2. The germline CDR1 and CDR2 sequences are MNHNS and SASEGT. The V and J ends lost 10 bases and 7 bases, in that order; junction bases with no gene match: 9. The CDR3 is made up of 14 amino acids. This chain's CDR3 is CAITRLAGGNEQFF. CDR3 bases: TGTGCCATAACCAGGCTAGCGGGAGGAAATGAGCAGTTCTTC.

The chain has TRBV7-6 and TRBJ2-1; 12 bases agree with TRBD2. V was pared by 2 bases and J by 7 bases, with 6 bases of the junction left unmatched. CDR1 is SGHVS, CDR2 FNYEAQ, per germline. There are 16 residues in the CDR3. Here the CDR3 reads CASSLRPSGGANEQFF. The CDR3 coding sequence is TGTGCCAGCAGCTTAAGGCCTAGCGGGGGGGCTAATGAGCAGTTCTTC. Together with reference TRBV7-6 and TRBJ2-1, the CDR3 gives the full variable domain: GAGVSQSPRYKVTKRGQDVALRCDPISGHVSLYWYRQALGQGPEFLTYFNYEAQQDKSGLPNDRFSAERPEGSISTLTIQRTEQRDSAMYRCASSLRPSGGANEQFFGPGTRLTVL.

The genes are TRBV9 and TRBJ1-2, with D possibly TRBD1 on 6 matching bases. Germline V gives CDR1 SGDLS, CDR2 YYNGEE. The CDR3 runs 14 residues. V lost 4 bases and J 4 bases, leaving 14 bases between the germline ends. The CDR3 loop reads CASSPLDSTYGYTF. The DNA of the CDR3 is TGTGCCAGCAGCCCCTTGGACAGTACCTATGGCTACACCTTC.

The chain uses TRBV12-5 and TRBJ2-6, with 7 bases aligning to TRBD1. The V segment lost 0 bases and the J segment 0 bases; nucleotides outside the gene matches: 17. Germline-derived CDR1 and CDR2 are LGHNT and FRNRAP. CDR3 length equals 22 residues. The CDR3: CASGLVNRGGHRSSSGANVLTF. CDR3 DNA: TGTGCTAGTGGTTTGGTAAACAGGGGCGGACATCGGAGTAGCTCTGGGGCCAACGTCCTGACTTTC.

There are a few counts of this clone. The gene calls are TRBV4-3 and TRBJ1-3; possibly TRBD1 for D (6 bases). The germline gives CDR1 LGHNA, CDR2 YSLEER. Trimming stripped 0 bases from V and 0 bases from J, with 9 bases between. The CDR3 sequence is 16 residues long. The CDR3 region has the DNA TGCGCCAGCAGCCAAGACGCGGACAGCTCTGGAAACACCATATATTTT. Translation: CASSQDADSSGNTIYF.

V usage is TRBV2 and J usage is TRBJ2-5; 8 nucleotides agree with TRBD1. CDR1 SNHLY and CDR2 FYNNEI come from the germline V gene. V lost 2 bases, J lost 4 bases, and 6 bases stayed unmatched. The CDR3 is 15 residues long. The CDR3: CASSESTGAVETQYF. Written as DNA, the CDR3 is TGTGCCAGCAGTGAATCGACAGGGGCTGTAGAGACCCAGTACTTC.

The chain couples TRBV2 to TRBJ1-2; 10 bases map to TRBD1. The CDR3 is 13 amino acids. Germline V gene data show CDR1 as SNHLY and CDR2 as FYNNEI. Trimming took 9 bases from V and 8 from J; bases not matched to a gene: 9. The CDR3 DNA is TGTGCCAGAGTGGACAGGGGGTTGAGAGGCTACACCTTC. Residues: CARVDRGLRGYTF. The entire variable domain, with the rest obtained from reference TRBV2 and TRBJ1-2, is as follows: EPEVTQTPSHQVTQMGQEVILRCVPISNHLYFYWYRQILGQKVEFLVSFYNNEISEKSEIFDDQFSVERPDGSNFTLKIRSTKLEDSAMYFCARVDRGLRGYTFGSGTRLTVV.

The chain combines TRBV4-3 with TRBJ2-7; perhaps D is TRBD1 or TRBD2 (6 bases each). The V end lost 0 bases, the J end lost 0 bases, and 9 bases lay between the germline ends. Germline-derived CDR1 and CDR2 are LGHNA and YSLEER. The CDR3 sequence is 15 residues long. The CDR3: CASSQDTGASYEQYF. Written as DNA, the CDR3 is TGCGCCAGCAGCCAAGACACGGGGGCCTCCTACGAGCAGTACTTC.

The chain uses TRBV19 and TRBJ2-1, with D uncertain. This CDR3 has 14 amino acids. The germline V and J ends were trimmed by 6 bases and 5 bases, with 14 bases remaining between them. CDR1 and CDR2 from the germline V gene are LNHDA and SQIVND (reference sequence). The CDR3 region is CASSVGWANNEQFF. The CDR3 nucleotides read TGTGCCAGTAGCGTAGGGTGGGCCAACAATGAGCAGTTCTTC.

The gene calls are TRBV6-5 and TRBJ1-6; D gene ambiguous. The ends were cut back, 6 bases at V and 9 bases at J, with 12 bases in the middle. This CDR3 spans 13 amino acids. CDR1 is MNHEY and CDR2 is SVGAGI in the germline V gene. The DNA for the CDR3 is TGTGCCAGCAGCCTACCCGGACCTTCACCCCTCCACTTT. It specifies CASSLPGPSPLHF.

This clone has just a few counts. The gene calls are TRBV12-5 and TRBJ1-3; TRBD1 matches 9 bases. J lost 0 bases, V lost 5 bases, and 5 bases had no gene match. Germline assignment: CDR1 LGHNT and CDR2 FRNRAP. This CDR3 region has 16 residues. This chain's CDR3 is CASGIGQGSSGNTIYF. The DNA of the CDR3 is TGTGCTAGTGGTATAGGACAGGGGAGCTCTGGAAACACCATATATTTT.

The rearrangement links TRBV7-2 to TRBJ2-1, with 9 positions matching TRBD1. The CDR3 totals 15 residues. Germline V gene data show CDR1 as SGHTA and CDR2 as FQGNSA. V lost 2 bases, J lost 7 bases, and 6 bases stayed unmatched. This CDR3 is CASSLQTGTGNEQFF. The CDR3 region has the DNA TGTGCCAGCAGCTTACAGACCGGGACAGGGAATGAGCAGTTCTTC.

V is TRBV9 and J is TRBJ2-1, with D possibly being TRBD2 (5 bases). CDR1 is SGDLS, CDR2 YYNGEE, per germline. The CDR3 length is 14 residues. V lost 3 bases to trimming and J lost 8 bases, with 15 bases between them. The CDR3 DNA is TGTGCCAGCAGCGGGCGGGCCGGTCCGGATGAGCAGTTCTTC. Its protein is CASSGRAGPDEQFF.

The rearrangement joins TRBV6-2 or TRBV6-3 to TRBJ2-3, with D tentatively TRBD1 (6 bases). In germline, CDR1 is MNHEY, CDR2 SVGEGT. This CDR3 has 18 residues. V dropped 2 bases and J dropped 2 bases, with 20 bases sitting between them. The CDR3 is CASSYVRGKRASTDTQYF. In DNA form, the CDR3 reads TGTGCCAGCAGTTACGTAAGGGGGAAAAGGGCCTCCACAGATACGCAGTATTTT.

This clone was seen a handful of times. This chain uses TRBV7-2 with TRBJ2-2, with TRBD2 identical over 7 bases. Germline values: CDR1 SGHTA, CDR2 FQGNSA. J gave up 7 bases and V 1 base, and 9 bases lay outside the gene matches. The CDR3 has 16 amino acids. Written as DNA, the CDR3 is TGTGCCAGCAGCTTAGTGGGAAGAGGGAGGGACGGGGAGCTGTTTTTT. As protein: CASSLVGRGRDGELFF.

The chain joins TRBV3-1 (or the pseudogene TRBV3-2) to TRBJ2-3; D may be TRBD1 (6 bases). Trimming took 10 bases from V and 1 from J, leaving 18 bases between them. The CDR3 runs 15 residues. CDR1 is LGHDT and CDR2 is YNNKEL in the germline V gene (reference sequence). The CDR3 protein is CAISSRGTGTDTQYF. The CDR3 nucleotides are TGTGCCATCTCGAGTAGGGGGACGGGCACAGATACGCAGTATTTT.

This rearrangement joins TRBV18 to TRBJ1-1; D is uncertain. Trimming stripped 2 bases from V and 3 bases from J, with 7 bases between. Germline lookup yields CDR1 KGHSH and CDR2 LQKENI. The CDR3 contains 13 residues. The CDR3 DNA reads as TGTGCCAGCTCACCAGGGCAGGACACTGAAGCTTTCTTT. Translation: CASSPGQDTEAFF.

The chain links TRBV6-4 to TRBJ2-7, with D perhaps TRBD2 (5 bases). The germline V gene has CDR1 MRHNA and CDR2 SNTAGT. The CDR3 has 13 amino acids. Trimming stripped 4 bases from V and 6 bases from J, with 13 bases between. The CDR3 protein is CASSASPTSEQYF. For the CDR3, the DNA is TGTGCCAGCAGTGCTAGCCCGACCTCCGAGCAGTACTTC.